A single T cell receptor beta chain is shown here with its context. This sample was taken from a study of OX40 agonist ivuxolimab in advanced cancers. Assay used: immunoSEQ multiplex PCR; TCRdb lists only in-frame clones, some missing. This table has more than 13,000 clones, about 80% appearing once. The length of the CDR3 is 13 residues. The germline CDR1 and CDR2 sequences are SEHNR and FQNEAQ (reference sequence). V was cut by 5 bases and J by 6 bases, with 14 bases left in between. This chain uses TRBV7-9 with TRBJ2-7; D is possibly TRBD2 (7 bases). This sequence originates from an adult with an advanced solid tumor such as melanoma, head and neck, liver or kidney cancer. The sequencing used CD4+ or CD8+ T cells sorted from blood, collected in a trial of the OX40 agonist ivuxolimab. The CDR3 here is CASSLGGGSEQYF. For the CDR3, the DNA is TGTGCCAGCAGCCTGGGAGGGGGTTCCGAGCAGTACTTC.